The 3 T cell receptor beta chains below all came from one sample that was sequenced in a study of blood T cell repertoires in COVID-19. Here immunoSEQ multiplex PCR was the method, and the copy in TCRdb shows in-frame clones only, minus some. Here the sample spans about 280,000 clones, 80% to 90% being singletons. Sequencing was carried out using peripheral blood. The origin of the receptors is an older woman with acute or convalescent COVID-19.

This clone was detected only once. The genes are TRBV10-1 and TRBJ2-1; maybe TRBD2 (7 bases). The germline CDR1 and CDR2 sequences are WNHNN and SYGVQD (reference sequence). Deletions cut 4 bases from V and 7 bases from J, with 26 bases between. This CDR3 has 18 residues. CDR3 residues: CASSGALGWRGGGNEQFF. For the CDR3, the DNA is TGCGCCAGCAGTGGAGCCCTAGGTTGGAGGGGGGGAGGGAATGAGCAGTTCTTC.

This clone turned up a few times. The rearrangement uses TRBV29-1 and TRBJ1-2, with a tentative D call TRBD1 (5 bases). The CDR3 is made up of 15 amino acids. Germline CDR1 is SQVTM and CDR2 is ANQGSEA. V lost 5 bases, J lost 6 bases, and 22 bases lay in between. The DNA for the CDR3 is TGCAGCGTTACTCTATCCGGCGGGGGGAATCATGGCTACACCTTC. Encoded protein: CSVTLSGGGNHGYTF.

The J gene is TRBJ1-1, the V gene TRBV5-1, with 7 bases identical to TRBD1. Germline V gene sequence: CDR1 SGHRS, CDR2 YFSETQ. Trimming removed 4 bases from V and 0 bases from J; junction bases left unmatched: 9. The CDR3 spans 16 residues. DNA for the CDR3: TGCGCCAGCAGCCCAGGACAGGCCCCCCTGAACACTGAAGCTTTCTTT. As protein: CASSPGQAPLNTEAFF.